This paragraph covers one T cell receptor (beta chain) sequence. As yet, its antigen is unknown. This sample is drawn from a study of T cells in pancreatic ductal adenocarcinoma. Some clones are missing from TCRdb's copy, which holds only in-frame ones; the method was immunoSEQ multiplex PCR. In the table there are 97,000 or so clones, roughly 96% of which are singletons. Unmatched junction bases numbered 7, after V lost 5 bases and J lost 7 bases. Germline CDR1 is SGDLS and CDR2 is YYNGEE. This CDR3 comprises 15 residues. The selected patients with pancreatic ductal adenocarcinoma had surgery but no neoadjuvant therapy. General observations from the study: Tumor and blood clonality did not differ significantly, about 0.112 versus 0.072. Blood had more productive templates and about 7.9-fold more unique clonotypes than tumor. Results skew toward the minority of patients with early-stage disease.

The TCR comes from a human donor with pancreatic ductal adenocarcinoma. The sequencing input was PBMCs. J is TRBJ2-1 and V is TRBV9, with TRBD1 matching 12 bases. In DNA form, the CDR3 reads TGTGCCAGCAGACCGGGACAGGGGGCCGGGAATGAGCAGTTCTTC. Residues: CASRPGQGAGNEQFF.